This TCR beta chain was identified during a study of shared clonotypes between healthy human individuals. J was trimmed by 6 bases and V by 5 bases; bases with no gene match: 8. Germline lookup yields CDR1 GTSNPN and CDR2 SVGIG (reference sequence). There are 14 residues in the CDR3. On this clone: Its specificity is unknown.

Genomic DNA belonging to each subset was distributed in equal measure over several immunoSEQ plates. Clones were sequenced by immunoSEQ multiplex PCR, and TCRdb holds only the in-frame ones, with some missing. The profile shows roughly 2 million clones, approximately 94% of them singletons. General study points: Roughly 4.6% of naive CD4 clonotypes were common to a handful of donors. Donor clonotype sharing was expected to depend on sequencing depth. Non-shared clonotypes showed lower generation probabilities than clonotypes common to all four donors.

Sequenced sample: naive CD4+ T cells sorted from blood. Regarding subset: CD45RA+ positively selected. This chain connects TRBV30 to TRBJ2-2; 8 nucleotides agree with TRBD1. This TCR was recovered from a man between 18 and 29 years old in good health. CDR3 sequence reads: CAWGKDRAAGELFF. DNA of the CDR3: TGTGCCTGGGGCAAGGACAGGGCGGCCGGGGAGCTGTTTTTT. Filled out from reference TRBV30 and TRBJ2-2, the complete variable domain reads SQTIHQWPATLVQPVGSPLSLECTVEGTSNPNLYWYRQAAGRGLQLLFYSVGIGQISSEVPQNLSASRPQDRQFILSSKKLLLSDSGFYLCAWGKDRAAGELFFGEGSRLTVL.